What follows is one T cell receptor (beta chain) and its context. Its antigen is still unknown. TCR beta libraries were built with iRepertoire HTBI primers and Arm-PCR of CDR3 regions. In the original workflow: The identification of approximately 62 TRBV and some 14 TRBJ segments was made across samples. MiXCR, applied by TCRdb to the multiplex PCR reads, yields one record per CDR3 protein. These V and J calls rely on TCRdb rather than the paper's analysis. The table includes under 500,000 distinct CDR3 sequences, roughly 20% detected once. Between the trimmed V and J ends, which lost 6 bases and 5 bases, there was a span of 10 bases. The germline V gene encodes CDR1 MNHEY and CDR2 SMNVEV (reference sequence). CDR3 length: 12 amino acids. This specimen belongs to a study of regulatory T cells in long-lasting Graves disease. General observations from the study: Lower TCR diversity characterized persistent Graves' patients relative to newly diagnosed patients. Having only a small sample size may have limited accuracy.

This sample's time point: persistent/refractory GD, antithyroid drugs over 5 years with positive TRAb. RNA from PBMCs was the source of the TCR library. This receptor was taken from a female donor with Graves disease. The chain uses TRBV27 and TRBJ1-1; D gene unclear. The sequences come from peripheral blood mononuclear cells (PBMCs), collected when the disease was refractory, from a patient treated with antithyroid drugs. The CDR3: CASRSLGTEAFF. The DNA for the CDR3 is TGTGCCAGCAGAAGCTTGGGGACTGAAGCTTTCTTT.